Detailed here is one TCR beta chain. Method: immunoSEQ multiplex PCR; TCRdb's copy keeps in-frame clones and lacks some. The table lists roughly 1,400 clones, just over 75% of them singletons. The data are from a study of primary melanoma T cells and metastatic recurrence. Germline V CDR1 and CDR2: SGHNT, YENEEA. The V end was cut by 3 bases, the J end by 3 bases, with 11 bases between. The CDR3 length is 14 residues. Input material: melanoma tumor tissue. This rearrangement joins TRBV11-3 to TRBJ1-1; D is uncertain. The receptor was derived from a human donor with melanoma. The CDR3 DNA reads TGTGCCAGCAGCTTGGTTGGACGGGACACTGAAGCTTTCTTT. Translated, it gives CASSLVGRDTEAFF.